This T cell receptor beta chain was sequenced for a study of CD8+CD57+ T cells in acquired aplastic anemia listed by TCRdb under 2018. Study-level background: DNA extracted from sorted CD4+ and CD8+ cells had a mean of about 3.3 ug, with a range of about 0.19 to 30 ug. An average of about 10 million reads for CD4+ cells and 11.0 million reads for CD8+ cells was obtained from healthy donor samples.

General findings and caveats noted by the study authors: CD8+ Simpson's diversity did not differ significantly between patients and healthy controls (P=0.060). Although 25 to 30 CD8+ CDR3 sequences were shared by patients and controls, these sequences appeared highly expressed in patients and within the immunodominant clones of patients.

This clonotype showed up just a few times. Its antigen is not yet known. Nothing much larger sits one base from this clone, and base qualities are not available. In the study, sorted CD4+ and CD8+ blood T cells from patients with severe aplastic anemia and from healthy subjects underwent deep sequencing of TCR repertoires. Ficoll-Paque density gradient centrifugation was used to isolate peripheral blood mononuclear cells. Before DNA extraction, CD4+ and CD8+ T cells were sorted with FACS or magnetic beads. V is clipped by 4 bases and J by 4 bases, and the sequence between their germline boundaries is 13 bases long. The germline V gene provides CDR1 MNHNS and CDR2 SASEGT. Reading from cysteine to phenylalanine, the CDR3 counts 14 amino acids. The only DNA kept is the CDR3, 42 bases in frame from the first base. TCR beta VDJ combination and CDR3 sequence profiling used genomic DNA as the template. An Illumina HiSeq 2000 was the platform used for TCR repertoire sequencing. For the original study's pipeline: Repertoire assessment relied on Simpson's diversity index, CDR3 size and DJ length profiles, and TRBV/TRBJ rearrangement plots. The immunodominant clone was defined as the most abundant DNA sequence in deep sequencing data. CDR3 amino acid sequences were checked for sharing across subjects and were also compared against the VDJdb database and published repertoires. TCRdb trimmed public reads at Q25 via fastp, called clones via MiXCR and kept in-frame beta chains. Records with the same CDR3 protein are collapsed into one entry carrying the most frequent genes and DNA. These V and J calls originate from TCRdb's pipeline instead of the authors' own analysis. Here the sample has some 240,000 distinct CDR3 sequences; roughly 35% occur a single time. Together, the top ten hold 0.95% to 1.3% of the sample.

The sample consisted of sorted CD4+, CD8+, or CD8+CD57+ T cells (not recorded which) from PBMCs. The chain is made from TRBV6-1 and TRBJ1-2, with no confidently assigned D gene. The clonotype originates from a human donor in good health, serving as a control. This receptor has the CDR3 CASSVRRTPYGYTF. The nucleotide sequence is given as TGTGCCAGCAGTGTACGTAGGACGCCCTATGGCTACACCTTC.